The text below deals with one TCR beta chain. Its matching antigen is unknown. These data originate in a study of shared clonotypes between healthy human individuals. Background on the study: A few men and a couple of women, aged 18 to 49, were donors. Study-level findings and limits: Naive subsets typically showed greater estimated richness than memory subsets.

Germline CDR1 and CDR2: SGHRS and YFSETQ. The CDR3 has 11 amino acids. V was pared by 8 bases and J by 7 bases, with 12 bases between. Libraries were prepared by immunoSEQ multiplex PCR; TCRdb keeps only in-frame clonotypes and omits some of them. The table records around 990,000 clones, approximately 77% of them present only once. Source material: memory CD4+ T cells from PBMCs. Specified subset: CD45RA-negative fraction. The origin of this receptor is a man younger than 35 in good health. Some clones in this sample may be carry-over from other donors' samples. The rearrangement uses TRBV5-1 and TRBJ1-1; D possibly corresponds to TRBD1 (5 bases). CDR3 nucleotide sequence: TGCGCCAGTTTCCTGGGGGGTGAAGCTTTCTTT. Protein: CASFLGGEAFF.